The source of this TCR beta chain is a study of blood T cell repertoires in COVID-19. Across the whole study: Samples taken during acute and convalescent COVID-19 were collected in the United States, Italy and Spain.

Sequenced by immunoSEQ multiplex PCR; TCRdb stores in-frame clones only, minus some. The sample lists tens of thousands of clones, 65% to 90% seen once, with roughly 25% in the top ten. The CDR3 length is 15 residues. Between the trimmed V and J ends, which lost 2 bases and 5 bases, there was a span of 12 bases. Germline loops: CDR1 MNHEY, CDR2 SMNVEV (reference sequence). This chain uses TRBV27 with TRBJ2-2; the D gene is possibly TRBD1 (6 bases). The sequencing input was peripheral blood. This receptor was taken from a man between 60 and 75 years old with acute or convalescent COVID-19. The CDR3 bases are TGTGCCAGCAGTTTAGGGCAGGGGTGGACCGGGGAGCTGTTTTTT. The encoded protein is CASSLGQGWTGELFF.